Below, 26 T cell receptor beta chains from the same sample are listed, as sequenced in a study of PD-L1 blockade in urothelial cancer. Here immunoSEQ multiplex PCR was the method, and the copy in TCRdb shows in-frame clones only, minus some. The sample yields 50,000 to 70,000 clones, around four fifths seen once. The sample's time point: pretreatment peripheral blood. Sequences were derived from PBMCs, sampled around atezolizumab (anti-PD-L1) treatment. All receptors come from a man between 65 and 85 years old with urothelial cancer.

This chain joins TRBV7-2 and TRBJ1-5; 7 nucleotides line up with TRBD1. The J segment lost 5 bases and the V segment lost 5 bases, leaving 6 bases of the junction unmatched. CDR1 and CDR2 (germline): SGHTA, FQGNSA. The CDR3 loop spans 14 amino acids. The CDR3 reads CASSPRQGDQPQHF. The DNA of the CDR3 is TGTGCCAGCAGCCCTAGACAGGGAGATCAGCCCCAGCATTTT.

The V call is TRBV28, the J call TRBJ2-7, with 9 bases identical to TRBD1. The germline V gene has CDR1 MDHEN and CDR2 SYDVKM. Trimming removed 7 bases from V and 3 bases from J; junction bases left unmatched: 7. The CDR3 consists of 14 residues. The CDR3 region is CASMVRDRVYEQYF. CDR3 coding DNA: TGTGCCAGCATGGTCCGGGACAGGGTCTACGAGCAGTACTTC.

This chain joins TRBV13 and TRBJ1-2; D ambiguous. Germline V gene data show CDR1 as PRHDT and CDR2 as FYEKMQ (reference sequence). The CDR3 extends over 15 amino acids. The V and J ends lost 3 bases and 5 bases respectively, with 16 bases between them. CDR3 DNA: TGTGCCAGCAGCTTCTCCGGGGAGTCCCATTATGGCTACACCTTC. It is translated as CASSFSGESHYGYTF.

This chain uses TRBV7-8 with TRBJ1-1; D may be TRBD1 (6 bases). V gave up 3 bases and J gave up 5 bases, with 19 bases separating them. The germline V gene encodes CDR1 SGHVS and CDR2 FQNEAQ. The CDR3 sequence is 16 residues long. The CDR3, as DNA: TGTGCCAGCAGCTTTCGACGTCAAGGGGGTCGGACTGAAGCTTTCTTT. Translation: CASSFRRQGGRTEAFF.

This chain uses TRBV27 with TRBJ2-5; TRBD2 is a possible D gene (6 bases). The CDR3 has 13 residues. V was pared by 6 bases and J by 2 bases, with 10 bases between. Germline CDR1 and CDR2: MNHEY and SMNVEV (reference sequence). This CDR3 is CASRRTMQETQYF. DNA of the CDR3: TGTGCCAGCAGACGGACTATGCAAGAGACCCAGTACTTC.

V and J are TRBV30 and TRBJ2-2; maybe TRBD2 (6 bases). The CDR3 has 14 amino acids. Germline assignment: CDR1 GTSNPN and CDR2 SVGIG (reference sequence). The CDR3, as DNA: TGTGCTCTCTCCATAGGAGGGCCGGCCGGGGAGCTGTTTTTT. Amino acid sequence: CALSIGGPAGELFF.

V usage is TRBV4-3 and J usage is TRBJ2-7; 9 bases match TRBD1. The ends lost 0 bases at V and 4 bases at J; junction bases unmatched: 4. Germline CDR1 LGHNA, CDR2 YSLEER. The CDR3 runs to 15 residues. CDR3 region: CASSQETGGKYEQYF. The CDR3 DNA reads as TGCGCCAGCAGCCAAGAAACAGGGGGCAAGTACGAGCAGTACTTC.

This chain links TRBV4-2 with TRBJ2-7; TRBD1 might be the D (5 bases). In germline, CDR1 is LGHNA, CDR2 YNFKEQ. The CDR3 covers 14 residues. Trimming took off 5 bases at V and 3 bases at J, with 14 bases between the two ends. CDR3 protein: CASSTQDQGYEQYF. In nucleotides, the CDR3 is TGTGCCAGCAGCACCCAGGACCAGGGCTACGAGCAGTACTTC.

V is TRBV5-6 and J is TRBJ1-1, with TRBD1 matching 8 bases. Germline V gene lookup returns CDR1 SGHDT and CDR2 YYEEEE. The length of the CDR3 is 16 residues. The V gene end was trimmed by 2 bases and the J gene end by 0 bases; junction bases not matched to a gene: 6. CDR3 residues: CASSFGTGSLNTEAFF. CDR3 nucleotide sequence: TGTGCCAGCAGCTTCGGGACAGGATCCTTGAACACTGAAGCTTTCTTT. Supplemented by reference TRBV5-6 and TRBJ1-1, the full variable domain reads DAGVTQSPTHLIKTRGQQVTLRCSPKSGHDTVSWYQQALGQGPQFIFQYYEEEERQRGNFPDRFSGHQFPNYSSELNVNALLLGDSALYLCASSFGTGSLNTEAFFGQGTRLTVV.

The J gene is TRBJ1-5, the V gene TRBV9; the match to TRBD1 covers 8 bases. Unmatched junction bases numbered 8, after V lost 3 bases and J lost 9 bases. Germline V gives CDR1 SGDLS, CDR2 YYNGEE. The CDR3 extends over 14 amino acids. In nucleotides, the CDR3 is TGTGCCAGCAGCGCCGACAGGGGAGGACGGCCCCAGCATTTT. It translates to CASSADRGGRPQHF.

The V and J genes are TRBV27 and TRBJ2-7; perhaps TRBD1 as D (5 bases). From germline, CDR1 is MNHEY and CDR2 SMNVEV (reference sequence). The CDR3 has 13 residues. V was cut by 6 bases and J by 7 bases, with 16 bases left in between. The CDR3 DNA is TGTGCCAGCAGACTGACAGCTTCCAATGAGCAGTACTTC. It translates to CASRLTASNEQYF.

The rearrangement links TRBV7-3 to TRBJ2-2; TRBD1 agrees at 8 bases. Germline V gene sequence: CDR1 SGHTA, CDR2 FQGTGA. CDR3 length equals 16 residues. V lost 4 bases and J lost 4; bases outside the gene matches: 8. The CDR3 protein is CASSSRQGSLTGELFF. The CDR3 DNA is TGTGCCAGCAGCTCCCGACAGGGGTCTCTCACCGGGGAGCTGTTTTTT.

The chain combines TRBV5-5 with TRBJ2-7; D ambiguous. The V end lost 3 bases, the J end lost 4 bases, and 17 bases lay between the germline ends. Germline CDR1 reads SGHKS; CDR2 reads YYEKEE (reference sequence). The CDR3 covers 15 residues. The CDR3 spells CASSSRDSQKYEQYF. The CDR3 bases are TGTGCCAGCAGCTCCCGTGACTCTCAAAAATACGAGCAGTACTTC.

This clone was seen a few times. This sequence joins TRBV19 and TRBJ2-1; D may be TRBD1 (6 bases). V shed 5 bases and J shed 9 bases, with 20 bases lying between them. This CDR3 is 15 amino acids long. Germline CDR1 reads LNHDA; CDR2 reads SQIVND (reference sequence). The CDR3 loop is CASSSRTVSPTEQFF. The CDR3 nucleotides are TGTGCCAGTAGTTCCCGGACAGTTTCCCCGACTGAGCAGTTCTTC.

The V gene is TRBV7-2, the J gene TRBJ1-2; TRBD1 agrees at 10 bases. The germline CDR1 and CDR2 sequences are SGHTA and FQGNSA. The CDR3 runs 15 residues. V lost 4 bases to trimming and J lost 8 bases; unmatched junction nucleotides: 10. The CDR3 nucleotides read TGTGCCAGCAGCTCACCCCCTAGGACAGGGGGAGGCTACACCTTC. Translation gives CASSSPPRTGGGYTF.

The DNA for the CDR3 is TGCGCCAGCAGCCAAGATCTTAGTCAGGGCAATGGCTACACCTTC. Translated, it gives CASSQDLSQGNGYTF. The V and J genes are TRBV4-3 and TRBJ1-2; a weak D match, TRBD1 (5 bases). This CDR3 comprises 15 residues. Trimming removed 0 bases from V and 6 bases from J, with 14 bases in between. From germline, CDR1 is LGHNA and CDR2 YSLEER.

The CDR3 loop reads CATLWRETNEKLFF. DNA of the CDR3: TGTGCCACACTATGGAGGGAAACTAATGAAAAACTGTTTTTT. This chain connects TRBV28 to TRBJ1-4; D gene unclear. The CDR3 totals 14 residues. In germline, CDR1 is MDHEN, CDR2 SYDVKM. V was clipped by 10 bases and J by 1 base, with 13 bases between them.

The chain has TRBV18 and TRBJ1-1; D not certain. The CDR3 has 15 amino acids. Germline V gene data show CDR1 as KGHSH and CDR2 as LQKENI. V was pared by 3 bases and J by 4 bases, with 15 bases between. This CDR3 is CASSPSQGRTTEAFF. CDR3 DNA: TGTGCCAGCTCACCTAGTCAAGGGAGGACCACTGAAGCTTTCTTT. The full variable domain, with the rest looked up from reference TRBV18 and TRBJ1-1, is NAGVMQNPRHLVRRRGQEARLRCSPMKGHSHVYWYRQLPEEGLKFMVYLQKENIIDESGMPKERFSAEFPKEGPSILRIQQVVRGDSAAYFCASSPSQGRTTEAFFGQGTRLTVV.

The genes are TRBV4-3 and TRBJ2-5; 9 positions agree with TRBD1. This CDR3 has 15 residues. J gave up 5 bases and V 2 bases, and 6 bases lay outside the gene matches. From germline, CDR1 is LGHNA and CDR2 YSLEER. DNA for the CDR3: TGCGCCAGCAGCCAACAATACAGGGGGCAGGAGACCCAGTACTTC. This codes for CASSQQYRGQETQYF.

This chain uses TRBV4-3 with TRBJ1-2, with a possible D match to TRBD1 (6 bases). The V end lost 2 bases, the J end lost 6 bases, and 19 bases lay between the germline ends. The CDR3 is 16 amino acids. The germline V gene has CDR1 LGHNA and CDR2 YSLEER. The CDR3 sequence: CASSQRIQGAGHGYTF. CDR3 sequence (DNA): TGCGCCAGCAGCCAAAGAATACAGGGAGCTGGGCATGGCTACACCTTC.

The CDR3 region has the DNA TGTGCCAGCAGCTTCGGGACAGGGAGAGCCGGGGAGCTGTTTTTT. It encodes CASSFGTGRAGELFF. This chain connects TRBV5-6 to TRBJ2-2; 9 bases fit TRBD1. The CDR3 has 15 amino acids. Germline CDR1 SGHDT, CDR2 YYEEEE. The V segment lost 2 bases and the J segment 6 bases; nucleotides outside the gene matches: 5. The variable domain in full, completed from reference TRBV5-6 and TRBJ2-2, reads DAGVTQSPTHLIKTRGQQVTLRCSPKSGHDTVSWYQQALGQGPQFIFQYYEEEERQRGNFPDRFSGHQFPNYSSELNVNALLLGDSALYLCASSFGTGRAGELFFGEGSRLTVL.

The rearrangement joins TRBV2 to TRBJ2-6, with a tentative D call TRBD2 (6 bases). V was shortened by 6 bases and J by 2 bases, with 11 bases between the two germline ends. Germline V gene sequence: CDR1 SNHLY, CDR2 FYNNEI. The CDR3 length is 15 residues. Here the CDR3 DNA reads TGTGCCAGCAGGCGGGACCGGCCTGGGGCCAACGTCCTGACTTTC. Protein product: CASRRDRPGANVLTF.

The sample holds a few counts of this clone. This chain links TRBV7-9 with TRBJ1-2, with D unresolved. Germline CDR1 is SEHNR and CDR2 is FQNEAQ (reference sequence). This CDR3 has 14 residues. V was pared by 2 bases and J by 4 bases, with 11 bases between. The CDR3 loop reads CASSLNTAPYGYTF. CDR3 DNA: TGTGCCAGCAGCTTAAATACAGCTCCCTATGGCTACACCTTC.

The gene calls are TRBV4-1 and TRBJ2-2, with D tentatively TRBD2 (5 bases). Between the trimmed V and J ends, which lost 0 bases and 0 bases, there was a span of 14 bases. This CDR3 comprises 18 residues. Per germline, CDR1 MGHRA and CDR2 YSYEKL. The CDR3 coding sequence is TGCGCCAGCAGCCAAGAAGGCGGACTGCTTGCGAACACCGGGGAGCTGTTTTTT. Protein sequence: CASSQEGGLLANTGELFF.

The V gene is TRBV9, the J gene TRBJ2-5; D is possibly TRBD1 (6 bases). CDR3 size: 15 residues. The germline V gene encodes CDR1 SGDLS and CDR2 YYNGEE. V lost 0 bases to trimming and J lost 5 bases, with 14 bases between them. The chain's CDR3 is CASSVAIGGRETQYF. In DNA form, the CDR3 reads TGTGCCAGCAGCGTAGCGATAGGGGGACGGGAGACCCAGTACTTC.

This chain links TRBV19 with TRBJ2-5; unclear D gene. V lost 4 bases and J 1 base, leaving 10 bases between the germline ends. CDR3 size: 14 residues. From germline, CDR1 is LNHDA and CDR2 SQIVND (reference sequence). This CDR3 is CASSNGYGQETQYF. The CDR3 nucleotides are TGTGCCAGTAGTAACGGGTATGGCCAAGAGACCCAGTACTTC.